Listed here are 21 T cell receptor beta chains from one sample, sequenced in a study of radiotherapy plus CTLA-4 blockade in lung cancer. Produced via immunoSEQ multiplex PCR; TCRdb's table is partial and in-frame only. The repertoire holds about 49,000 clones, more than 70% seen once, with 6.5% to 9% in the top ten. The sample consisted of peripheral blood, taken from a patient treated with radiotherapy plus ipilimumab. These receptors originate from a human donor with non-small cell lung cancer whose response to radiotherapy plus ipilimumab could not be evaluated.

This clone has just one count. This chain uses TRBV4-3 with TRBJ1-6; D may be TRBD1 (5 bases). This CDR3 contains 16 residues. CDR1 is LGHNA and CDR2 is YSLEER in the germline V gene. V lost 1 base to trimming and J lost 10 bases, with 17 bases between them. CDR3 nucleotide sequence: TGCGCCAGCAGCCAAGGCGTGGGGCAGGGCCAATCACCCCTCCACTTT. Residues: CASSQGVGQGQSPLHF.

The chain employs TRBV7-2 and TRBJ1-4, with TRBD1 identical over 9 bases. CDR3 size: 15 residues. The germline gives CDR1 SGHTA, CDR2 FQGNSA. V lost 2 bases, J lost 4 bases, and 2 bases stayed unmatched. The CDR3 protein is CASSLLGQGNEKLFF. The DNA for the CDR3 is TGTGCCAGCAGCTTACTGGGACAGGGTAATGAAAAACTGTTTTTT.

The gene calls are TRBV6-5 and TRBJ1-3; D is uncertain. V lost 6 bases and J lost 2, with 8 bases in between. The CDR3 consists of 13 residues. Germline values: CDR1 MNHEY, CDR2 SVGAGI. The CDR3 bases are TGTGCCAGCAGCACCGCAGCTGGAAACACCATATATTTT. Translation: CASSTAAGNTIYF.

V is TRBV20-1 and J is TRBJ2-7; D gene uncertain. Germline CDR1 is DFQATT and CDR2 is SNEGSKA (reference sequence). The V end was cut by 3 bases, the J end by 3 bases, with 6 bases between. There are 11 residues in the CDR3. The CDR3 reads CSARYGYEQYF. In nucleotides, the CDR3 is TGCAGTGCTAGGTACGGCTACGAGCAGTACTTC.

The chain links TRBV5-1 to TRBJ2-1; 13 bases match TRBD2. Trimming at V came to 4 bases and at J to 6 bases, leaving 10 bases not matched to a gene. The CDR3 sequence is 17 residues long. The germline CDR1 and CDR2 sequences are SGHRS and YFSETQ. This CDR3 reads CASSLALAGGPSNEQFF. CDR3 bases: TGCGCCAGCAGCCTCGCACTAGCGGGAGGGCCGAGCAATGAGCAGTTCTTC.

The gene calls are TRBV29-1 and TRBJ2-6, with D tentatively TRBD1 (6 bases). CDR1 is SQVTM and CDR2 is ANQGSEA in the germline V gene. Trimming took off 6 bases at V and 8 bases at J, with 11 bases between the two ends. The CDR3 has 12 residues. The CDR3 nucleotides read TGCAGCGTGGACAGTGCGCCCAACGTCCTGACTTTC. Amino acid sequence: CSVDSAPNVLTF.

The CDR3 region has the DNA TGTGCCAGCAGATCTAGCGGGGGATCCTACGAGCAGTACTTC. It encodes CASRSSGGSYEQYF. The rearrangement uses TRBV6-5 and TRBJ2-7; 10 nucleotides align to TRBD2. The CDR3 runs 14 residues. Germline trimming cut 6 bases from V and 1 base from J; bases unmatched to any gene: 3. Germline V gene sequence: CDR1 MNHEY, CDR2 SVGAGI.

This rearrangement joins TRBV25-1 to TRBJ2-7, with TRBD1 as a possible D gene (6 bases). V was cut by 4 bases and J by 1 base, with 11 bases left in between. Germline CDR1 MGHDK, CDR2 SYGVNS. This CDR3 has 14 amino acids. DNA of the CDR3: TGTGCCAGCAGTGGGGGGCCTCAATCCTACGAGCAGTACTTC. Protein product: CASSGGPQSYEQYF.

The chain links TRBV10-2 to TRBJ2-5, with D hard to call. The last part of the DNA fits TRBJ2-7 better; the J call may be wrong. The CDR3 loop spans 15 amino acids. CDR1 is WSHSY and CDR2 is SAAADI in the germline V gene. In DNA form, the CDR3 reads TGCGCCACCGCGAGGATTCAGTTCAGCTCCTACGAGCAGTACTTC. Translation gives CATARIQFSSYEQYF.

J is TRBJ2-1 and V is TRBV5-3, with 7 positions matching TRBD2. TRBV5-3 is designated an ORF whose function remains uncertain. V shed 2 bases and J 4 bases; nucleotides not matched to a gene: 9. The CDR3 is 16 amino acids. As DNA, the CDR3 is TGTGCCAGAAGCTTTCGAGCGGGACTTACTTACAATGAGCAGTTCTTC. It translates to CARSFRAGLTYNEQFF.

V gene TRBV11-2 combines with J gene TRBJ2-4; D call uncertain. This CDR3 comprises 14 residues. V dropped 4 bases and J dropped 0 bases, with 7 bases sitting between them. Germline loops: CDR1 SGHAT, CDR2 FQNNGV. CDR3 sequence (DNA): TGTGCCAGCAGCTCCGTTCTAGCCAAAAACATTCAGTACTTC. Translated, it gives CASSSVLAKNIQYF.

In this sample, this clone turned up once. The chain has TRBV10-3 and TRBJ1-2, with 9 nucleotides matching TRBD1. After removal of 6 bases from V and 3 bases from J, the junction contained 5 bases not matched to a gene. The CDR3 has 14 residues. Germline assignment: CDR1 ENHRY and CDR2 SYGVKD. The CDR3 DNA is TGTGCCATCAGGCCGGGACAGGGAGACTATGGCTACACCTTC. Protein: CAIRPGQGDYGYTF.

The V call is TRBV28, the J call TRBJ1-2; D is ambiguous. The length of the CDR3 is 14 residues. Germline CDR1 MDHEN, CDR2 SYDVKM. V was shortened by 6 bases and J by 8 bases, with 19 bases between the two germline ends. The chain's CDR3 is CASSPAPYPDGYTF. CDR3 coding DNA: TGTGCCAGCAGCCCAGCGCCTTATCCCGACGGCTACACCTTC.

The CDR3 DNA reads TGTGCCAGCAGCTTAGACGGACTAGCGGGAGCCGGCGGAAACATTCAGTACTTC. This sequence encodes CASSLDGLAGAGGNIQYF. V is TRBV7-2 and J is TRBJ2-4, with 13 bases matching TRBD2. Germline CDR1 is SGHTA and CDR2 is FQGNSA. There are 18 residues in the CDR3. V was pared by 1 base and J by 6 bases, with 9 bases of the junction left unmatched. Drawing the rest from reference TRBV7-2 and TRBJ2-4, the complete variable domain is GAGVSQSPSNKVTEKGKDVELRCDPISGHTALYWYRQSLGQGLEFLIYFQGNSAPDKSGLPSDRFSAERTGGSVSTLTIQRTQQEDSAVYLCASSLDGLAGAGGNIQYFGAGTRLSVL.

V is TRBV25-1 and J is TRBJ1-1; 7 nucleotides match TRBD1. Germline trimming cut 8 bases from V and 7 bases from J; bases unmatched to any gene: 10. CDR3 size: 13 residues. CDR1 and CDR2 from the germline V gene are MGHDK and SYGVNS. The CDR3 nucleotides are TGTGCCAGCTCCGAGGGGGCTCGCCGTGAAGCTTTCTTT. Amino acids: CASSEGARREAFF.

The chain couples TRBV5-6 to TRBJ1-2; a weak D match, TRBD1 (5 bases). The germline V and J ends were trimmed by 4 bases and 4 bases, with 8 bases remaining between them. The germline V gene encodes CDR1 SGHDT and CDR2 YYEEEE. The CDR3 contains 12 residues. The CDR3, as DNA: TGTGCCAGCAGCCAGGACACCTATGGCTACACCTTC. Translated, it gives CASSQDTYGYTF.

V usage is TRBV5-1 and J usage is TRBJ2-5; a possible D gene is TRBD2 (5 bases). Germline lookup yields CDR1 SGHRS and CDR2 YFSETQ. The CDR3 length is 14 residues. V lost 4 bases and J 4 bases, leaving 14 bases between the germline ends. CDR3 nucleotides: TGCGCCAGCAGCCCTTTAGCGAGTGGAGAGACCCAGTACTTC. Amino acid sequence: CASSPLASGETQYF.

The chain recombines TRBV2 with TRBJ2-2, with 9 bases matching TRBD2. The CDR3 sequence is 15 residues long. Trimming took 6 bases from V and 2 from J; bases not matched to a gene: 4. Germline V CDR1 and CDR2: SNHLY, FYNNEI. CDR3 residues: CASRRLAVNTGELFF. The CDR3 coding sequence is TGTGCCAGCAGGCGACTAGCGGTTAACACCGGGGAGCTGTTTTTT.

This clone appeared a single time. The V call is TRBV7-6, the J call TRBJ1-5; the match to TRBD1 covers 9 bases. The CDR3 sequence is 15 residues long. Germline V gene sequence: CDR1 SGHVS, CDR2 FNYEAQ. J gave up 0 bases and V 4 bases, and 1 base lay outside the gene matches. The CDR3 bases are TGTGCCAGCAGCTGGACAGGGGATAGCAATCAGCCCCAGCATTTT. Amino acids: CASSWTGDSNQPQHF.

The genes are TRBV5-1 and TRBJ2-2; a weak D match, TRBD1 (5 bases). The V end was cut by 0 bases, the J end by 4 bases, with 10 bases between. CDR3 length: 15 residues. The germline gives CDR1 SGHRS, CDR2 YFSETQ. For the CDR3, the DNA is TGCGCCAGCAGCTTGGGGACCAGGGCCACCGGGGAGCTGTTTTTT. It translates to CASSLGTRATGELFF.

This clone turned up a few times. CDR3 in DNA: TGTGCCAGCAGCCTCACGGAGGATACGCAGTATTTT. The encoded protein is CASSLTEDTQYF. The chain uses TRBV11-2 and TRBJ2-3; D uncertain. Germline loops: CDR1 SGHAT, CDR2 FQNNGV. Trimming left V 5 bases short and J 6 bases short, with 9 bases between. CDR3 length equals 12 residues. The full variable domain, rest sourced from reference TRBV11-2 and TRBJ2-3, is EAGVAQSPRYKIIEKRQSVAFWCNPISGHATLYWYQQILGQGPKLLIQFQNNGVVDDSQLPKDRFSAERLKGVDSTLKIQPAKLEDSAVYLCASSLTEDTQYFGPGTRLTVL.